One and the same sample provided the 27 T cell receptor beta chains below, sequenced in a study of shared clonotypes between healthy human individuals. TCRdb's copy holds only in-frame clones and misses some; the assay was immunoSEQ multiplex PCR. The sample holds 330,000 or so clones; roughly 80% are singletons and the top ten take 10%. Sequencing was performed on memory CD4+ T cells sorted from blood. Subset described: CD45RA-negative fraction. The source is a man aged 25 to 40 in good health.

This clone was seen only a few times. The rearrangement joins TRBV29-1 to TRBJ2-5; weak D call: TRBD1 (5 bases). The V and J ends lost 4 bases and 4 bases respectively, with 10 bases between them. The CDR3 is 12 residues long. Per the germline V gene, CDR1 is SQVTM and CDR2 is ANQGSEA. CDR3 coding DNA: TGCAGCGTTGCAAGGCAGGGAGAGACCCAGTACTTC. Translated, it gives CSVARQGETQYF.

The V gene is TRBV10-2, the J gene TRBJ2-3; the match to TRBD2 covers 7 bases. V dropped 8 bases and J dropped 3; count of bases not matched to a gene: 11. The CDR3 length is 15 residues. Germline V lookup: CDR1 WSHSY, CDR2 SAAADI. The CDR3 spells CASGLPGGQTDTQYF. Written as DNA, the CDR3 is TGCGCCAGCGGACTCCCGGGAGGCCAAACAGATACGCAGTATTTT.

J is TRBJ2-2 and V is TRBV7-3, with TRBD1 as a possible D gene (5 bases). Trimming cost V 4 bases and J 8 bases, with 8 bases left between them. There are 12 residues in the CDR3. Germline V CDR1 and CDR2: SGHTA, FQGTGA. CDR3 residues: CASSSGKGELFF. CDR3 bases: TGTGCCAGCAGCTCAGGGAAAGGGGAGCTGTTTTTT.

The CDR3 is CASSPIGGATGANVLTF. The CDR3 bases are TGTGCCAGCAGCCCCATTGGGGGGGCGACTGGGGCCAACGTCCTGACTTTC. The chain combines TRBV7-6 with TRBJ2-6; tentative D call: TRBD2 (7 bases). CDR3 length: 17 amino acids. Trimming cost V 5 bases and J 2 bases, with 16 bases left between them. Germline-derived CDR1 and CDR2 are SGHVS and FNYEAQ. Full variable domain (outside the CDR3, taken from reference TRBV7-6 and TRBJ2-6): GAGVSQSPRYKVTKRGQDVALRCDPISGHVSLYWYRQALGQGPEFLTYFNYEAQQDKSGLPNDRFSAERPEGSISTLTIQRTEQRDSAMYRCASSPIGGATGANVLTFGAGSRLTVL.

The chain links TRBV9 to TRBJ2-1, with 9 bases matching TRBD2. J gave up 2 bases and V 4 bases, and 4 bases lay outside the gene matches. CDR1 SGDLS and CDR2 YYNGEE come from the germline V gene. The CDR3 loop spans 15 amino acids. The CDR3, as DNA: TGTGCCAGCAGCTTTAGCGGGAGTCCCTACAATGAGCAGTTCTTC. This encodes CASSFSGSPYNEQFF.

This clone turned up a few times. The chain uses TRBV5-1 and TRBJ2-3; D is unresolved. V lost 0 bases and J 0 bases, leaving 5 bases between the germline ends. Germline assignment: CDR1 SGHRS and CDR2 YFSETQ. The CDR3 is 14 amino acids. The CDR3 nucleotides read TGCGCCAGCAGCTTGGATAGGAGCACAGATACGCAGTATTTT. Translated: CASSLDRSTDTQYF.

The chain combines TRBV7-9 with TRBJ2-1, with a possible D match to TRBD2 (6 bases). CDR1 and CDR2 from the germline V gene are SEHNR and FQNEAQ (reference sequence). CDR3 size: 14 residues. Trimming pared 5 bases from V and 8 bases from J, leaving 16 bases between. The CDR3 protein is CASSTRGASYEQFF. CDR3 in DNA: TGTGCCAGCAGCACCCGCGGGGCTAGCTATGAGCAGTTCTTC. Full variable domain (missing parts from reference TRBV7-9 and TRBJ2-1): DTGVSQNPRHKITKRGQNVTFRCDPISEHNRLYWYRQTLGQGPEFLTYFQNEAQLEKSRLLSDRFSAERPKGSFSTLEIQRTEQGDSAMYLCASSTRGASYEQFFGPGTRLTVL.

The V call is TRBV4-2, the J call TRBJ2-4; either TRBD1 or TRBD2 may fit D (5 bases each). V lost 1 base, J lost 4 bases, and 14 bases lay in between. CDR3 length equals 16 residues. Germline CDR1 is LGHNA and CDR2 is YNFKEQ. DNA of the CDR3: TGTGCCAGCAGCCAAGTATCCGCAGGGAGAAAAAACATTCAGTACTTC. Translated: CASSQVSAGRKNIQYF.

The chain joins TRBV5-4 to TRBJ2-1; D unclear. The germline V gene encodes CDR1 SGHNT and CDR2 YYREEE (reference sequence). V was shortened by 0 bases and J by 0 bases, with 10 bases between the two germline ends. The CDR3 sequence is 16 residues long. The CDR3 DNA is TGTGCCAGCAGCTTGGGTGCGAGGAGCTCCTACAATGAGCAGTTCTTC. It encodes CASSLGARSSYNEQFF.

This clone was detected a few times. Written as DNA, the CDR3 is TGTGCCAGCAGCACCCTAGCGGGAGGATTCTACAATGAGCAGTTCTTC. It codes for CASSTLAGGFYNEQFF. The chain couples TRBV5-6 to TRBJ2-1; the match to TRBD2 covers 11 bases. Per the germline V gene, CDR1 is SGHDT and CDR2 is YYEEEE. This CDR3 has 16 residues. Trimming cost V 4 bases and J 3 bases; bases outside gene matches: 6.

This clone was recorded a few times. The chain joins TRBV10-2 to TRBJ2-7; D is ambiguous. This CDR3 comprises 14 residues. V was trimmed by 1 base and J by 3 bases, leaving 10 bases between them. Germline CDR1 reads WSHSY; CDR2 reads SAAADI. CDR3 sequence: CASSEWATRYEQYF. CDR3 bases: TGCGCCAGCAGTGAGTGGGCAACCCGCTACGAGCAGTACTTC.

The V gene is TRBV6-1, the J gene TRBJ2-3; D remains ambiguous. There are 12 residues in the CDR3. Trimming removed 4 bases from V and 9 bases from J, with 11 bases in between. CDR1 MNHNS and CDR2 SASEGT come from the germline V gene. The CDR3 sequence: CASSVPAYTQYF. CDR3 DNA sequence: TGTGCCAGCAGTGTTCCCGCGTACACGCAGTATTTT.

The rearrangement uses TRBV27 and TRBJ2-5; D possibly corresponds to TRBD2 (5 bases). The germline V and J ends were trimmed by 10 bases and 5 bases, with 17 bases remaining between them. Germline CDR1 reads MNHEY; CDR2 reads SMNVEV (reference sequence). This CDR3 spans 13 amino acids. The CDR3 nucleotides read TGTGCCACGCACTTCCTGGGAGAGGAGACCCAGTACTTC. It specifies CATHFLGEETQYF.

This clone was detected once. Here the CDR3 reads CAWSGSSGSSDTQYF. CDR3 DNA: TGTGCCTGGAGTGGCTCTAGCGGGAGTTCAGATACGCAGTATTTT. The chain recombines TRBV30 with TRBJ2-3; TRBD2 aligns across 10 bases. CDR3 length: 15 residues. Germline V gives CDR1 GTSNPN, CDR2 SVGIG (reference sequence). Trimming at V came to 1 base and at J to 4 bases, leaving 5 bases not matched to a gene.

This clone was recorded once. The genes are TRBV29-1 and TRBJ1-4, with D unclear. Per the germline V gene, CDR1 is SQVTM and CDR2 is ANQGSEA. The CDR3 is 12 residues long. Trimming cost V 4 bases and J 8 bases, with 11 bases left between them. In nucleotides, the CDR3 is TGCAGCGTTGGCTGGTCTTCGGAAAAACTGTTTTTT. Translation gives CSVGWSSEKLFF. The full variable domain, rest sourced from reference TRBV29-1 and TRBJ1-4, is SAVISQKPSRDICQRGTSLTIQCQVDSQVTMMFWYRQQPGQSLTLIATANQGSEATYESGFVIDKFPISRPNLTFSTLTVSNMSPEDSSIYLCSVGWSSEKLFFGSGTQLSVL.

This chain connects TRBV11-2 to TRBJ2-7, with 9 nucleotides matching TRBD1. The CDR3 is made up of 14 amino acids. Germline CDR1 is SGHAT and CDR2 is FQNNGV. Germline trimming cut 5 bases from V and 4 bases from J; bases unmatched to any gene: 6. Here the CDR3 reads CASSPTGGQYEQYF. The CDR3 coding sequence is TGTGCCAGCAGCCCGACAGGGGGGCAGTACGAGCAGTACTTC.

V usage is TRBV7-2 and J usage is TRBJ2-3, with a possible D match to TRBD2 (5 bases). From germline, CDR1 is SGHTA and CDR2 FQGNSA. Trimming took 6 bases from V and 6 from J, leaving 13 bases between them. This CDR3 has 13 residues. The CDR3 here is CASRLPPGDTQYF. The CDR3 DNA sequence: TGTGCCAGCAGGTTGCCCCCGGGGGATACGCAGTATTTT.

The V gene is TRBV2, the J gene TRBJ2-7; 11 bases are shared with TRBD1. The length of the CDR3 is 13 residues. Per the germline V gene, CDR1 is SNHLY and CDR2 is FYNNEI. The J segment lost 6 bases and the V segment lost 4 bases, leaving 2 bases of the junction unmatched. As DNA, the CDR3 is TGTGCCAGCAGTGGGGGACAGGGGGGCGAGCAGTACTTC. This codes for CASSGGQGGEQYF.

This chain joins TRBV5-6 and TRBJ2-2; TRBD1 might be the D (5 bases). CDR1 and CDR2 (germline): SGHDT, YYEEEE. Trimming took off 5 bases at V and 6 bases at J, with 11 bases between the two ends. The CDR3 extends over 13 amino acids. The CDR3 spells CASRFDRAGELFF. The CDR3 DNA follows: TGTGCCAGCAGATTTGACAGAGCCGGGGAGCTGTTTTTT.

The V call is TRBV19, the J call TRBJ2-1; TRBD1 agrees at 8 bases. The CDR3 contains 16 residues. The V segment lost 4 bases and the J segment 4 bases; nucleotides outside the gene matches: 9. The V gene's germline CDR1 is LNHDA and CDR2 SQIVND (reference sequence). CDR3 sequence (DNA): TGTGCCAGTAGTACCGGACAGGGAGGACGGTACAATGAGCAGTTCTTC. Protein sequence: CASSTGQGGRYNEQFF.

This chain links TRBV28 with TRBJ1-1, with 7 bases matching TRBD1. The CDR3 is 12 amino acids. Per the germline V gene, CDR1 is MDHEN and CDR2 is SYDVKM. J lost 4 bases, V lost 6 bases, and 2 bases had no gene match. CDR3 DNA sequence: TGTGCCAGCAGCACAGGGGCCACTGAAGCTTTCTTT. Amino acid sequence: CASSTGATEAFF.

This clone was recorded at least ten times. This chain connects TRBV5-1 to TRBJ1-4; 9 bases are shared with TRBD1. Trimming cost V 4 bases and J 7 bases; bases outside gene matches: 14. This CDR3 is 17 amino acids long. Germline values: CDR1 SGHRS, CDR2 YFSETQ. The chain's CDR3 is CASSHVGQGHLGEKLFF. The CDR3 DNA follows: TGCGCCAGCAGCCATGTGGGACAGGGTCATTTAGGTGAAAAACTGTTTTTT.

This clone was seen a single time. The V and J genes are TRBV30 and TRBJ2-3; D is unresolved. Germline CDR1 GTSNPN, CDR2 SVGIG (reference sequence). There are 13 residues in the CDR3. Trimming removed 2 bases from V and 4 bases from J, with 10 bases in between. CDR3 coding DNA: TGTGCCTGGAGTTTCTCAAGCGCAGATACGCAGTATTTT. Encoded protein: CAWSFSSADTQYF.

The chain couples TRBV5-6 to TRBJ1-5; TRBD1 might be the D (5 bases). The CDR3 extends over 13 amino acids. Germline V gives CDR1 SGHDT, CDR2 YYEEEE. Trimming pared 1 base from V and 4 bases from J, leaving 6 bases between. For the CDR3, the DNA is TGTGCCAGCAGCTTGCAGGGAAATCAGCCCCAGCATTTT. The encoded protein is CASSLQGNQPQHF.

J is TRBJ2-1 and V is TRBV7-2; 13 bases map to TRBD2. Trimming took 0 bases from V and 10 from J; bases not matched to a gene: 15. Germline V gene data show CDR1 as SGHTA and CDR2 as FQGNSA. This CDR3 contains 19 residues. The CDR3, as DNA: TGTGCCAGCAGCTTAGCTCCAGGGGGCACTAGCGGGAGGGATCGCGAGCAGTTCTTC. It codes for CASSLAPGGTSGRDREQFF.

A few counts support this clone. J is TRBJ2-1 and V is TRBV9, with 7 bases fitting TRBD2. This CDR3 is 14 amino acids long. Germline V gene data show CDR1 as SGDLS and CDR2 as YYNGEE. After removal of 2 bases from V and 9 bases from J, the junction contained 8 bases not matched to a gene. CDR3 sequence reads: CASSVQPGEGEQFF. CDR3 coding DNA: TGTGCCAGCAGCGTTCAGCCCGGGGAGGGTGAGCAGTTCTTC.

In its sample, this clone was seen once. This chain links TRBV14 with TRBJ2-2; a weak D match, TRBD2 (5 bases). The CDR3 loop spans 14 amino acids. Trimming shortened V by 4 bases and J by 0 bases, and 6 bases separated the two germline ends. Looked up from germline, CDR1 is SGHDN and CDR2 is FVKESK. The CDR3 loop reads CASSRETNTGELFF. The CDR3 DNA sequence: TGTGCCAGCAGCCGGGAGACGAACACCGGGGAGCTGTTTTTT.